A single sample is the source of the 27 T cell receptor beta chains below, sequenced in a study of blood T cell repertoires in COVID-19. Method: immunoSEQ multiplex PCR; TCRdb's copy keeps in-frame clones and lacks some. Of 15,000 to 17,000 clones in the sample, more than 85% were seen once. What was sequenced was peripheral blood. The source is a man in his 60s with acute or convalescent COVID-19.

The rearrangement uses TRBV7-8 and TRBJ1-5; 7 positions match TRBD1. V trimming: 1 base; J trimming: 3 bases; junction bases outside the gene matches: 9. Looked up from germline, CDR1 is SGHVS and CDR2 is FQNEAQ. This CDR3 spans 17 amino acids. DNA of the CDR3: TGTGCCAGCAGCTTAGTTCTAGTCGGACAGGTCAATCAGCCCCAGCATTTT. Its translation: CASSLVLVGQVNQPQHF.

This chain uses TRBV27 with TRBJ1-1; D is possibly TRBD1 (6 bases). Germline loops: CDR1 MNHEY, CDR2 SMNVEV (reference sequence). The CDR3 extends over 13 amino acids. V lost 4 bases, J lost 5 bases, and 11 bases lay in between. The CDR3 DNA sequence: TGTGCCAGCAGTTCAGGGGCGCGGACTGAAGCTTTCTTT. It translates to CASSSGARTEAFF.

This chain joins TRBV7-9 and TRBJ2-1, with 8 bases that match TRBD1. Germline V gives CDR1 SEHNR, CDR2 FQNEAQ (reference sequence). Losses at the gene ends were 7 bases for V and 8 bases for J; bases not matched to a gene: 13. The CDR3 has 15 amino acids. The CDR3 nucleotides read TGTGCCAGCATCATCGGGACAGGAGGGCCCGATGAGCAGTTCTTC. Amino acid sequence: CASIIGTGGPDEQFF.

This clone appeared a single time. The rearrangement links TRBV9 to TRBJ2-6; TRBD2 agrees at 7 bases. V was clipped by 0 bases and J by 2 bases; unmatched bases: 11. CDR1 is SGDLS, CDR2 YYNGEE, per germline. This CDR3 has 19 amino acids. CDR3: CASSVVWGRDSAGANVLTF. CDR3 sequence (DNA): TGTGCCAGCAGCGTAGTATGGGGGAGGGACTCAGCTGGGGCCAACGTCCTGACTTTC.

The V gene is TRBV5-6, the J gene TRBJ2-2; 7 bases are shared with TRBD1. J lost 2 bases, V lost 4 bases, and 2 bases had no gene match. From germline, CDR1 is SGHDT and CDR2 YYEEEE. The CDR3 is 14 residues long. CDR3 sequence: CASSRDRNTGELFF. The CDR3 region has the DNA TGTGCCAGCAGCAGGGACAGAAACACCGGGGAGCTGTTTTTT.

The chain has TRBV28 and TRBJ2-1; 7 bases map to TRBD2. The germline CDR1 and CDR2 sequences are MDHEN and SYDVKM. V dropped 3 bases and J dropped 6; count of bases not matched to a gene: 8. The CDR3 has 15 amino acids. The CDR3 protein is CASSFRTSIGNEQFF. CDR3 DNA: TGTGCCAGCAGTTTTCGGACTAGTATAGGCAATGAGCAGTTCTTC.

The J gene is TRBJ2-1, the V gene TRBV3-1 (or the pseudogene TRBV3-2), with TRBD1 identical over 7 bases. The CDR3 is 18 residues long. Per the germline V gene, CDR1 is LGHDT and CDR2 is YNNKEL (reference sequence). The V and J ends lost 4 bases and 4 bases, in that order; junction bases with no gene match: 16. The CDR3: CASSPTRLQGYLYNEQFF. CDR3 in DNA: TGTGCCAGCAGCCCCACCCGCCTACAGGGGTATTTATACAATGAGCAGTTCTTC.

V gene TRBV24-1 combines with J gene TRBJ2-1; 8 nucleotides agree with TRBD2. The CDR3 extends over 14 amino acids. Germline V lookup: CDR1 KGHDR, CDR2 SFDVKD. V trimming: 7 bases; J trimming: 4 bases; junction bases outside the gene matches: 5. CDR3 sequence (DNA): TGTGCCACCAGAGCAGCGGGAGAGTACAATGAGCAGTTCTTC. It yields the protein CATRAAGEYNEQFF.

This sequence joins TRBV9 and TRBJ2-2; 11 bases align to TRBD2. This CDR3 region has 17 residues. Trimming at V came to 4 bases and at J to 1 base, leaving 6 bases not matched to a gene. Germline loops: CDR1 SGDLS, CDR2 YYNGEE. For the CDR3, the DNA is TGTGCCAGCAGCCTCCCGGGACTAGCGGAGAACACCGGGGAGCTGTTTTTT. Translating gives CASSLPGLAENTGELFF.

The chain combines TRBV2 with TRBJ1-2; D may be TRBD1 (5 bases). The germline V gene has CDR1 SNHLY and CDR2 FYNNEI. This CDR3 region has 13 residues. V was pared by 4 bases and J by 3 bases, with 9 bases between. CDR3 nucleotides: TGTGCCAGCAGTGGGGCGACAGACTATGGCTACACCTTC. Protein product: CASSGATDYGYTF.

The rearrangement uses TRBV7-2 and TRBJ2-5; TRBD2 agrees at 7 bases. CDR1 is SGHTA, CDR2 FQGNSA, per germline. The CDR3 contains 12 residues. Trimming removed 5 bases from V and 5 bases from J; junction bases left unmatched: 2. CDR3 bases: TGTGCCAGCAGCCTCGGGAGGGAGACCCAGTACTTC. This gives the protein CASSLGRETQYF.

The chain uses TRBV5-1 and TRBJ2-5, with D perhaps TRBD2 (6 bases). Looked up from germline, CDR1 is SGHRS and CDR2 is YFSETQ. Trimming stripped 0 bases from V and 5 bases from J, with 11 bases between. This CDR3 has 14 residues. As DNA, the CDR3 is TGCGCCAGCAGCTTGGACTCGGGAGAGGAGACCCAGTACTTC. It translates to CASSLDSGEETQYF.

The chain couples TRBV7-2 to TRBJ2-5; TRBD2 matches 10 bases. This CDR3 is built from 15 residues. Trimming at V came to 5 bases and at J to 5 bases, leaving 8 bases not matched to a gene. CDR1 and CDR2 from the germline V gene are SGHTA and FQGNSA. CDR3 in DNA: TGTGCCAGCAGCCTCTCAGCGGGAGGGGGCGAGACCCAGTACTTC. It translates to CASSLSAGGGETQYF.

This chain uses TRBV14 with TRBJ1-2; D call uncertain. V lost 1 base to trimming and J lost 8 bases, with 17 bases between them. The V gene's germline CDR1 is SGHDN and CDR2 FVKESK. The CDR3 sequence is 15 residues long. The CDR3 reads CASSQVRTPGEGYTF. CDR3 sequence (DNA): TGTGCCAGCAGCCAAGTAAGAACCCCCGGAGAGGGCTACACCTTC.

The chain links TRBV11-2 to TRBJ2-3; TRBD1 aligns across 7 bases. The V segment lost 4 bases and the J segment 3 bases; nucleotides outside the gene matches: 10. This CDR3 has 16 amino acids. In germline, CDR1 is SGHAT, CDR2 FQNNGV. The CDR3 DNA follows: TGTGCCAGCAGCTGGGGACAGACAACAGGGACAGATACGCAGTATTTT. The encoded protein is CASSWGQTTGTDTQYF. The full variable domain, with the rest looked up from reference TRBV11-2 and TRBJ2-3, is EAGVAQSPRYKIIEKRQSVAFWCNPISGHATLYWYQQILGQGPKLLIQFQNNGVVDDSQLPKDRFSAERLKGVDSTLKIQPAKLEDSAVYLCASSWGQTTGTDTQYFGPGTRLTVL.

This sequence joins TRBV6-6 and TRBJ2-3; tentatively, D is TRBD2 (6 bases). The CDR3 covers 15 residues. Germline V CDR1 and CDR2: MNHNY, SVGAGI (reference sequence). The V end lost 0 bases, the J end lost 2 bases, and 9 bases lay between the germline ends. CDR3 protein: CASSYSRTTTDTQYF. The CDR3 nucleotides are TGTGCCAGCAGTTACTCCCGGACTACCACAGATACGCAGTATTTT.

This chain uses TRBV28 with TRBJ1-2; 8 bases align to TRBD1. CDR1 MDHEN and CDR2 SYDVKM come from the germline V gene. There are 13 residues in the CDR3. Trimming removed 2 bases from V and 4 bases from J; junction bases left unmatched: 0. The CDR3 loop reads CASSLGTGYGYTF. The CDR3 DNA is TGTGCCAGCAGTTTAGGGACAGGCTATGGCTACACCTTC.

The rearrangement links TRBV6-5 to TRBJ1-2; no reliable D call. Germline CDR1 and CDR2: MNHEY and SVGAGI. Trimming removed 8 bases at V and 4 bases at J, with 8 bases between. The CDR3 covers 11 residues. The CDR3 bases are TGTGCCAGCGGGCAGACCTATGGCTACACCTTC. Translating it yields CASGQTYGYTF.

This chain joins TRBV5-4 and TRBJ2-3; D not certain. The CDR3 contains 15 residues. The ends were cut back, 0 bases at V and 6 bases at J, with 14 bases in the middle. CDR1 and CDR2 from the germline V gene are SGHNT and YYREEE (reference sequence). In DNA form, the CDR3 reads TGTGCCAGCAGCTTGGCGTCTAGTTTAACCGATACGCAGTATTTT. It codes for CASSLASSLTDTQYF.

The chain links TRBV7-3 to TRBJ2-3, with 8 bases that match TRBD1. V trimming: 3 bases; J trimming: 1 base; junction bases outside the gene matches: 3. The CDR3 loop spans 15 amino acids. CDR1 and CDR2 (germline): SGHTA, FQGTGA. This CDR3 reads CASSFAGQGTDTQYF. In DNA, the CDR3 is TGTGCCAGCAGCTTTGCGGGACAGGGCACAGATACGCAGTATTTT.

The V gene is TRBV12-3 or TRBV12-4, the J gene TRBJ2-1; D is ambiguous. V was pared by 0 bases and J by 10 bases, with 10 bases between. The CDR3 sequence is 13 residues long. The CDR3 sequence is CASSLAQESEQFF. The DNA for the CDR3 is TGTGCCAGCAGTTTAGCGCAAGAGAGCGAGCAGTTCTTC.

The chain is built from TRBV5-4 and TRBJ1-1; tentative D call: TRBD1 (5 bases). Germline CDR1 and CDR2: SGHNT and YYREEE (reference sequence). V lost 4 bases and J lost 0, with 13 bases in between. This CDR3 is 15 amino acids long. The CDR3 protein is CASSQRGGLNTEAFF. The CDR3 coding sequence is TGTGCCAGCAGCCAGCGGGGGGGATTGAACACTGAAGCTTTCTTT. The full variable domain, in which reference TRBV5-4 and TRBJ1-1 provide the parts outside the CDR3, is ETGVTQSPTHLIKTRGQQVTLRCSSQSGHNTVSWYQQALGQGPQFIFQYYREEENGRGNFPPRFSGLQFPNYSSELNVNALELDDSALYLCASSQRGGLNTEAFFGQGTRLTVV.

This chain joins TRBV11-2 and TRBJ2-7, with 10 bases identical to TRBD2. Germline CDR1 is SGHAT and CDR2 is FQNNGV. This CDR3 spans 16 amino acids. The trim removed 0 bases at V and 6 bases at J, leaving 8 bases unmatched. The CDR3 sequence is CASSLDGWGLASEQYF. Written as DNA, the CDR3 is TGTGCCAGCAGCTTAGATGGGTGGGGACTAGCGTCCGAGCAGTACTTC.

In its sample, this clone was seen once. This rearrangement joins TRBV6-5 to TRBJ2-7, with 8 bases fitting TRBD1. The CDR3 consists of 12 residues. V was pared by 6 bases and J by 6 bases, with 4 bases of the junction left unmatched. Per germline, CDR1 MNHEY and CDR2 SVGAGI. The CDR3 region is CASSRDRGEQYF. CDR3 in DNA: TGTGCCAGCAGCCGAGACAGGGGCGAGCAGTACTTC.

This sequence joins TRBV28 and TRBJ1-4; D unclear. Between the trimmed V and J ends, which lost 10 bases and 7 bases, there was a span of 22 bases. CDR1 is MDHEN, CDR2 SYDVKM, per germline. The CDR3 extends over 15 amino acids. The DNA for the CDR3 is TGTGCCACCCAATCGATCGGCGTAAGAGGTGAAAAACTGTTTTTT. The encoded protein is CATQSIGVRGEKLFF.

This chain connects TRBV4-3 to TRBJ2-3, with 10 positions matching TRBD2. This CDR3 has 19 residues. Germline values: CDR1 LGHNA, CDR2 YSLEER. Unmatched junction bases numbered 14, after V lost 1 base and J lost 4 bases. CDR3 amino acids: CASSQASSGGAGLPDTQYF. CDR3 DNA sequence: TGCGCCAGCAGCCAAGCGTCGAGCGGGGGGGCCGGGCTCCCAGATACGCAGTATTTT.

The rearrangement joins TRBV13 to TRBJ2-3; D unresolved. CDR3 length: 12 residues. V shed 5 bases and J shed 6 bases, with 9 bases lying between them. Germline V gene lookup returns CDR1 PRHDT and CDR2 FYEKMQ (reference sequence). The CDR3 reads CASSPAVDTQYF. The CDR3 DNA follows: TGTGCCAGCAGCCCGGCGGTTGATACGCAGTATTTT.